Following are 30 T cell receptor beta chains from one sample sequenced in a study of beta chain features in type 1 diabetes. The sequenced template was cDNA made from the entire isolated RNA. Some clones are missing from TCRdb's copy, which holds only in-frame ones; the method was immunoSEQ multiplex PCR. The table lists some 150,000 clones, 8% to 13% of them singletons. Sequencing was performed on naive CD4+ T cells from blood. The origin of the receptors is a man between 18 and 35 years old in good health.

This clone appeared a few times. The rearrangement joins TRBV6-1 to TRBJ1-5; D unclear. This CDR3 is 11 amino acids long. CDR1 is MNHNS and CDR2 is SASEGT in the germline V gene. The V gene lost 8 bases and the J gene lost 9 bases, with 11 bases spanning the gap. The CDR3 is CASGPTSPQHF. The CDR3 DNA is TGTGCCAGCGGCCCCACGTCGCCCCAGCATTTT.

This clone was picked up a small number of times. J is TRBJ2-2 and V is TRBV15, with a weak D call TRBD2 (7 bases). This CDR3 has 17 amino acids. CDR1 and CDR2 (germline): LNHNV, YYDKDF (reference sequence). V lost 8 bases, J lost 5 bases, and 24 bases lay in between. CDR3 coding DNA: TGTGCCACCGGACCGGAAGGCGGGGGCCCGGGGACCGGGGAGCTGTTTTTT. Its protein product is CATGPEGGGPGTGELFF.

V usage is TRBV19 and J usage is TRBJ1-1; D is unclear. This CDR3 region has 13 residues. Germline V gene sequence: CDR1 LNHDA, CDR2 SQIVND (reference sequence). Trimming pared 2 bases from V and 0 bases from J, leaving 4 bases between. The CDR3 bases are TGTGCCAGTAGTATACAGATGAACACTGAAGCTTTCTTT. Its protein is CASSIQMNTEAFF.

This sequence joins TRBV7-9 and TRBJ1-6, with D possibly TRBD1 on 5 matching bases. Looked up from germline, CDR1 is SEHNR and CDR2 is FQNEAQ (reference sequence). The V gene lost 5 bases and the J gene lost 5 bases, with 7 bases spanning the gap. This CDR3 is built from 13 residues. Here the CDR3 reads CASSLRDNSPLHF. CDR3 DNA: TGTGCCAGCAGCCTCAGGGATAATTCACCCCTCCACTTT.

This clone came up a few times. The chain carries TRBV2 and TRBJ1-2; D might be TRBD1 (5 bases). This CDR3 region has 13 residues. Trimming left V 1 base short and J 6 bases short, with 9 bases between. Per the germline V gene, CDR1 is SNHLY and CDR2 is FYNNEI. As DNA, the CDR3 is TGTGCCAGCAGTGAAGGGGCAGGGCATGGCTACACCTTC. Translating gives CASSEGAGHGYTF.

This clone was seen only a few times. The chain uses TRBV11-3 and TRBJ1-1, with 7 bases matching TRBD1. The length of the CDR3 is 13 residues. Germline assignment: CDR1 SGHNT and CDR2 YENEEA. V shed 1 base, J shed 8 bases, and the junction held 4 bases outside the gene matches. The CDR3: CASSLGRTGEAFF. CDR3 DNA sequence: TGTGCCAGCAGCTTAGGGAGGACAGGCGAAGCTTTCTTT.

This clone occurred a few times. V and J are TRBV6-1 and TRBJ2-5, with D unresolved. Trimming took off 3 bases at V and 0 bases at J, with 5 bases between the two ends. Germline-derived CDR1 and CDR2 are MNHNS and SASEGT. CDR3 size: 13 residues. The CDR3 bases are TGTGCCAGCAGTGAGAGGTACCAAGAGACCCAGTACTTC. It yields the protein CASSERYQETQYF.

This clone came up a few times. The chain has TRBV4-1 and TRBJ2-1, with 8 nucleotides matching TRBD1. This CDR3 spans 15 amino acids. V was pared by 0 bases and J by 3 bases, with 1 base of the junction left unmatched. CDR1 and CDR2 (germline): MGHRA, YSYEKL. The CDR3 nucleotides are TGCGCCAGCAGCCAAGAGGGACAGGTCTACAATGAGCAGTTCTTC. The encoded protein is CASSQEGQVYNEQFF.

This chain uses TRBV9 with TRBJ1-1; tentative D call: TRBD1 (5 bases). Trimming cost V 0 bases and J 1 base, with 7 bases left between them. The CDR3 loop spans 14 amino acids. Germline values: CDR1 SGDLS, CDR2 YYNGEE. CDR3 DNA: TGTGCCAGCAGCGTAGCAGGGAAGAACACTGAAGCTTTCTTT. Its translation is CASSVAGKNTEAFF.

This clone was counted between two and nine times. This specimen includes other DNA sequences encoding the same CDR3. The chain couples TRBV7-2 to TRBJ2-7, with TRBD1 matching 7 bases. Looked up from germline, CDR1 is SGHTA and CDR2 is FQGNSA. After removal of 5 bases from V and 4 bases from J, the junction contained 8 bases not matched to a gene. The CDR3 covers 14 residues. In DNA form, the CDR3 reads TGTGCCAGCAGCCCTCGACAGGGAAGATACGAGCAGTACTTC. This translates into CASSPRQGRYEQYF. Full variable domain (outside the CDR3, taken from reference TRBV7-2 and TRBJ2-7): GAGVSQSPSNKVTEKGKDVELRCDPISGHTALYWYRQSLGQGLEFLIYFQGNSAPDKSGLPSDRFSAERTGGSVSTLTIQRTQQEDSAVYLCASSPRQGRYEQYFGPGTRLTVT.

The rearrangement joins TRBV28 to TRBJ1-5, with a weak D call TRBD1 (6 bases). Germline V gene lookup returns CDR1 MDHEN and CDR2 SYDVKM. The CDR3 consists of 15 residues. V lost 3 bases to trimming and J lost 3 bases, with 12 bases between them. Written as DNA, the CDR3 is TGTGCCAGCAGTTTGGAACAGGGCTTCAATCAGCCCCAGCATTTT. Translating gives CASSLEQGFNQPQHF.

This clone was picked up a small number of times. At one of its ends the junction is not consistent with the germline gene, which may arise from a read error. The V and J genes are TRBV18 and TRBJ2-7; 7 bases line up with TRBD1. Germline values: CDR1 KGHSH, CDR2 LQKENI. The CDR3 has 13 residues. The CDR3: CASSPQGHYEQYF. Written as DNA, the CDR3 is TGTGCCAGCTCCCCACAGGGGCACTACGAGCAGTACTTC.

This clone occurred a few times. The rearrangement links TRBV2 to TRBJ1-5; weak D call: TRBD1 (5 bases). Germline V gives CDR1 SNHLY, CDR2 FYNNEI. V was trimmed by 5 bases and J by 3 bases, leaving 8 bases between them. This CDR3 has 13 residues. The CDR3 sequence: CASSWGVNQPQHF. The CDR3 DNA reads TGTGCCAGCAGTTGGGGGGTCAATCAGCCCCAGCATTTT.

The J gene is TRBJ2-3, the V gene TRBV5-4; 13 bases map to TRBD2. Germline loops: CDR1 SGHNT, CDR2 YYREEE (reference sequence). The V gene end was trimmed by 4 bases and the J gene end by 6 bases; junction bases not matched to a gene: 8. The CDR3 loop spans 16 amino acids. The CDR3 DNA is TGTGCCAGCAGCCCGGGACTAGCGGGGTCCAGGGATACGCAGTATTTT. This codes for CASSPGLAGSRDTQYF. The full variable domain, in which reference TRBV5-4 and TRBJ2-3 provide the parts outside the CDR3, is ETGVTQSPTHLIKTRGQQVTLRCSSQSGHNTVSWYQQALGQGPQFIFQYYREEENGRGNFPPRFSGLQFPNYSSELNVNALELDDSALYLCASSPGLAGSRDTQYFGPGTRLTVL.

The sample holds a few counts of this clone. The rearrangement joins TRBV7-7 to TRBJ2-2; TRBD2 matches 7 bases. The CDR3 extends over 16 amino acids. V lost 1 base to trimming and J lost 0 bases; unmatched junction nucleotides: 2. Germline V gene data show CDR1 as SSHAT and CDR2 as FNYEAQ (reference sequence). This CDR3 reads CASSLGGGTNTGELFF. DNA of the CDR3: TGTGCCAGCAGCTTAGGCGGGGGAACGAACACCGGGGAGCTGTTTTTT.

This chain connects TRBV9 to TRBJ2-7; 8 bases align to TRBD1. V was clipped by 3 bases and J by 4 bases; unmatched bases: 6. In germline, CDR1 is SGDLS, CDR2 YYNGEE. The CDR3 spans 14 residues. CDR3 bases: TGTGCCAGCAGCGAGACTGGACAGGGTTACGAGCAGTACTTC. Amino acids: CASSETGQGYEQYF.

The rearrangement uses TRBV5-1 and TRBJ2-1; 8 bases align to TRBD1. The CDR3 runs 16 residues. Trimming took 2 bases from V and 7 from J; bases not matched to a gene: 11. CDR1 is SGHRS and CDR2 is YFSETQ in the germline V gene. CDR3 coding DNA: TGCGCCAGCAGCTTCGGGAATGGACAGGGTAGGAATGAGCAGTTCTTC. Amino acid sequence: CASSFGNGQGRNEQFF.

This chain connects TRBV18 to TRBJ2-3; 8 bases match TRBD2. V shed 0 bases, J shed 1 base, and the junction held 6 bases outside the gene matches. Germline V gene data show CDR1 as KGHSH and CDR2 as LQKENI. This CDR3 comprises 17 residues. The CDR3 spells CASSPPYGGAGTDTQYF. CDR3 nucleotides: TGTGCCAGCTCACCACCGTACGGGGGGGCCGGCACAGATACGCAGTATTTT. The variable domain in full, completed from reference TRBV18 and TRBJ2-3, reads NAGVMQNPRHLVRRRGQEARLRCSPMKGHSHVYWYRQLPEEGLKFMVYLQKENIIDESGMPKERFSAEFPKEGPSILRIQQVVRGDSAAYFCASSPPYGGAGTDTQYFGPGTRLTVL.

This clone has just a few counts. The chain joins TRBV30 to TRBJ1-1; possible D gene TRBD1, 6 bases. V was trimmed by 2 bases and J by 6 bases, leaving 16 bases between them. The CDR3 runs 14 residues. Germline V gives CDR1 GTSNPN, CDR2 SVGIG (reference sequence). This chain's CDR3 is CAWSRYQGMSEAFF. CDR3 in DNA: TGTGCCTGGAGTCGTTATCAGGGGATGTCTGAAGCTTTCTTT.

This clone was seen more than once but under ten times. V and J are TRBV7-8 and TRBJ1-5, with no clear D. The CDR3 has 15 amino acids. Germline lookup yields CDR1 SGHVS and CDR2 FQNEAQ. V dropped 4 bases and J dropped 0 bases, with 10 bases sitting between them. The CDR3 reads CASSSVGNSNQPQHF. The CDR3 region has the DNA TGTGCCAGCAGCTCTGTCGGGAATAGCAATCAGCCCCAGCATTTT.

V is TRBV7-2 and J is TRBJ2-3, with no clear D. The CDR3 totals 12 residues. Germline CDR1 reads SGHTA; CDR2 reads FQGNSA. V was trimmed by 2 bases and J by 3 bases, leaving 3 bases between them. The CDR3 DNA reads as TGTGCCAGCAGCTTACCGACAGATACGCAGTATTTT. Its translation: CASSLPTDTQYF.

The V gene is TRBV7-6, the J gene TRBJ2-3, with 14 bases matching TRBD2. From germline, CDR1 is SGHVS and CDR2 FNYEAQ. Unmatched junction bases numbered 8, after V lost 4 bases and J lost 2 bases. The CDR3 is made up of 18 amino acids. CDR3 sequence reads: CASSSGLAGAIFTDTQYF. For the CDR3, the DNA is TGTGCCAGCAGCTCGGGACTAGCGGGGGCCATATTCACAGATACGCAGTATTTT.

The V call is TRBV7-2, the J call TRBJ2-6, with D possibly TRBD1 on 6 matching bases. Germline V gene sequence: CDR1 SGHTA, CDR2 FQGNSA. The CDR3 runs 17 residues. V lost 5 bases and J lost 2, with 16 bases in between. CDR3 in DNA: TGTGCCAGCAGCGCAGGGGCAGGGGTGACTGGGGCCAACGTCCTGACTTTC. Residues: CASSAGAGVTGANVLTF.

This clone appeared once. At one end, the junction sequence differs from germline, possibly due to a read error. This chain connects TRBV18 to TRBJ2-5, with 9 bases matching TRBD1. The length of the CDR3 is 17 residues. Germline loops: CDR1 KGHSH, CDR2 LQKENI. CDR3 loop: CASSPTTGTGSWEIQYF. The CDR3 DNA is TGTGCCAGCTCACCGACTACTGGGACAGGGAGTTGGGAGATCCAGTACTTC.

This clone was seen only a few times. The chain combines TRBV7-3 with TRBJ2-1; 9 bases are shared with TRBD2. The J segment lost 6 bases and the V segment lost 3 bases, leaving 6 bases of the junction unmatched. CDR3 size: 15 residues. Looked up from germline, CDR1 is SGHTA and CDR2 is FQGTGA. The CDR3 reads CASSFAGTSINEQFF. The CDR3 bases are TGTGCCAGCAGCTTCGCAGGGACTAGCATCAATGAGCAGTTCTTC.

This clone appeared a single time. V is TRBV19 and J is TRBJ1-2; a possible D gene is TRBD1 (6 bases). Germline CDR1 is LNHDA and CDR2 is SQIVND (reference sequence). V was clipped by 5 bases and J by 0 bases, with 22 bases between them. The CDR3 totals 18 residues. The CDR3 nucleotides read TGTGCCAGTAGTCCACTGAGACAGGAGTCGAGCCCTAACTATGGCTACACCTTC. As protein: CASSPLRQESSPNYGYTF.

In its sample, this clone was seen a few times. DNA of the CDR3: TGTGCCAGCAGTTACTCGAACGGGGTATCCAAAAACATTCAGTACTTC. Its translation: CASSYSNGVSKNIQYF. The chain uses TRBV6-6 and TRBJ2-4, with D possibly matching TRBD2 (5 bases). V shed 0 bases and J shed 2 bases, with 11 bases lying between them. Germline assignment: CDR1 MNHNY and CDR2 SVGAGI (reference sequence). The CDR3 runs to 16 residues.

CDR3: CASSGGTSGGKDTQYF. CDR3 sequence (DNA): TGTGCCAGCAGCGGAGGGACTAGCGGGGGAAAAGATACGCAGTATTTT. The chain combines TRBV5-4 with TRBJ2-3; 14 bases align to TRBD2. The CDR3 contains 16 residues. V gave up 4 bases and J gave up 5 bases; unmatched junction bases: 6. CDR1 SGHNT and CDR2 YYREEE come from the germline V gene (reference sequence).

This clone came up a few times. This chain uses TRBV11-2 with TRBJ2-7; weak D call: TRBD1 (6 bases). Deletions cut 6 bases from V and 2 bases from J, with 14 bases between. The CDR3 has 14 residues. Germline lookup yields CDR1 SGHAT and CDR2 FQNNGV. The CDR3 DNA is TGTGCCAGCAGAACGGGTAGGGGGACCTACGAGCAGTACTTC. Its translation: CASRTGRGTYEQYF.

This clone was picked up many times. The chain uses TRBV14 and TRBJ1-1; TRBD1 matches 7 bases. Trimming at V came to 4 bases and at J to 4 bases, leaving 6 bases not matched to a gene. Per the germline V gene, CDR1 is SGHDN and CDR2 is FVKESK. The CDR3 loop spans 14 amino acids. CDR3 bases: TGTGCCAGCAGCCCTCACGCAGGGGGCACTGAAGCTTTCTTT. Its translation: CASSPHAGGTEAFF. The complete variable domain, with remaining parts taken from reference TRBV14 and TRBJ1-1, reads EAGVTQFPSHSVIEKGQTVTLRCDPISGHDNLYWYRRVMGKEIKFLLHFVKESKQDESGMPNNRFLAERTGGTYSTLKVQPAELEDSGVYFCASSPHAGGTEAFFGQGTRLTVV.